This T cell receptor beta chain was obtained from a study of T-cell memory formation after mild COVID-19. This clonotype was picked up many times. The antigen remains undetermined. Each CDR3 protein is one row after TCRdb ran MiXCR on the 5' RACE reads. Of 400,000 to 550,000 distinct CDR3 sequences in the sample, roughly 23% were seen once. CDR3 length equals 14 residues. Germline trimming cut 4 bases from V and 12 bases from J; bases unmatched to any gene: 12. CDR1 is SEHNR, CDR2 FQNEAQ, per germline (reference sequence). Study-wide results and limits: Of the contracting clones, CD4+ ones lay mainly in CM and EM, and CD8+ ones in EMRA.

The sequenced sample was PBMCs or a T cell subset sorted from them (not recorded which). The TCR sequence derives from an adult woman who had mild COVID-19 (a few samples of this study predate the infection). Cell type and time point are not known. The rearrangement joins TRBV7-9 to TRBJ2-1, with TRBD2 matching over 7 bases. The CDR3 sequence: CASSSPLAGVGQFF. CDR3 sequence (DNA): TGTGCCAGCAGCTCGCCCCTGGCGGGAGTGGGGCAGTTCTTC.